The T cell receptor (beta chain) described here comes from a study of neurological immune-mediated disorders. This clonotype was seen at least ten times. TCRdb independently ran MiXCR on the 5' RACE reads; one entry per CDR3 protein. The sample records about 29,000 distinct CDR3 sequences, 3.3% being singletons. The CDR3 sequence is 14 residues long. The V gene lost 6 bases and the J gene lost 7 bases, with 15 bases spanning the gap. The TCR originated in a woman in her 30s with multiple sclerosis. The sequencing sample was made of PBMCs. The chain couples TRBV12-3 or TRBV12-4 to TRBJ2-2; D perhaps matches TRBD2 (5 bases). This CDR3 is CASSTPGGNGELFF. DNA for the CDR3: TGTGCCAGCAGCACACCCGGAGGCAACGGGGAGCTGTTTTTT.